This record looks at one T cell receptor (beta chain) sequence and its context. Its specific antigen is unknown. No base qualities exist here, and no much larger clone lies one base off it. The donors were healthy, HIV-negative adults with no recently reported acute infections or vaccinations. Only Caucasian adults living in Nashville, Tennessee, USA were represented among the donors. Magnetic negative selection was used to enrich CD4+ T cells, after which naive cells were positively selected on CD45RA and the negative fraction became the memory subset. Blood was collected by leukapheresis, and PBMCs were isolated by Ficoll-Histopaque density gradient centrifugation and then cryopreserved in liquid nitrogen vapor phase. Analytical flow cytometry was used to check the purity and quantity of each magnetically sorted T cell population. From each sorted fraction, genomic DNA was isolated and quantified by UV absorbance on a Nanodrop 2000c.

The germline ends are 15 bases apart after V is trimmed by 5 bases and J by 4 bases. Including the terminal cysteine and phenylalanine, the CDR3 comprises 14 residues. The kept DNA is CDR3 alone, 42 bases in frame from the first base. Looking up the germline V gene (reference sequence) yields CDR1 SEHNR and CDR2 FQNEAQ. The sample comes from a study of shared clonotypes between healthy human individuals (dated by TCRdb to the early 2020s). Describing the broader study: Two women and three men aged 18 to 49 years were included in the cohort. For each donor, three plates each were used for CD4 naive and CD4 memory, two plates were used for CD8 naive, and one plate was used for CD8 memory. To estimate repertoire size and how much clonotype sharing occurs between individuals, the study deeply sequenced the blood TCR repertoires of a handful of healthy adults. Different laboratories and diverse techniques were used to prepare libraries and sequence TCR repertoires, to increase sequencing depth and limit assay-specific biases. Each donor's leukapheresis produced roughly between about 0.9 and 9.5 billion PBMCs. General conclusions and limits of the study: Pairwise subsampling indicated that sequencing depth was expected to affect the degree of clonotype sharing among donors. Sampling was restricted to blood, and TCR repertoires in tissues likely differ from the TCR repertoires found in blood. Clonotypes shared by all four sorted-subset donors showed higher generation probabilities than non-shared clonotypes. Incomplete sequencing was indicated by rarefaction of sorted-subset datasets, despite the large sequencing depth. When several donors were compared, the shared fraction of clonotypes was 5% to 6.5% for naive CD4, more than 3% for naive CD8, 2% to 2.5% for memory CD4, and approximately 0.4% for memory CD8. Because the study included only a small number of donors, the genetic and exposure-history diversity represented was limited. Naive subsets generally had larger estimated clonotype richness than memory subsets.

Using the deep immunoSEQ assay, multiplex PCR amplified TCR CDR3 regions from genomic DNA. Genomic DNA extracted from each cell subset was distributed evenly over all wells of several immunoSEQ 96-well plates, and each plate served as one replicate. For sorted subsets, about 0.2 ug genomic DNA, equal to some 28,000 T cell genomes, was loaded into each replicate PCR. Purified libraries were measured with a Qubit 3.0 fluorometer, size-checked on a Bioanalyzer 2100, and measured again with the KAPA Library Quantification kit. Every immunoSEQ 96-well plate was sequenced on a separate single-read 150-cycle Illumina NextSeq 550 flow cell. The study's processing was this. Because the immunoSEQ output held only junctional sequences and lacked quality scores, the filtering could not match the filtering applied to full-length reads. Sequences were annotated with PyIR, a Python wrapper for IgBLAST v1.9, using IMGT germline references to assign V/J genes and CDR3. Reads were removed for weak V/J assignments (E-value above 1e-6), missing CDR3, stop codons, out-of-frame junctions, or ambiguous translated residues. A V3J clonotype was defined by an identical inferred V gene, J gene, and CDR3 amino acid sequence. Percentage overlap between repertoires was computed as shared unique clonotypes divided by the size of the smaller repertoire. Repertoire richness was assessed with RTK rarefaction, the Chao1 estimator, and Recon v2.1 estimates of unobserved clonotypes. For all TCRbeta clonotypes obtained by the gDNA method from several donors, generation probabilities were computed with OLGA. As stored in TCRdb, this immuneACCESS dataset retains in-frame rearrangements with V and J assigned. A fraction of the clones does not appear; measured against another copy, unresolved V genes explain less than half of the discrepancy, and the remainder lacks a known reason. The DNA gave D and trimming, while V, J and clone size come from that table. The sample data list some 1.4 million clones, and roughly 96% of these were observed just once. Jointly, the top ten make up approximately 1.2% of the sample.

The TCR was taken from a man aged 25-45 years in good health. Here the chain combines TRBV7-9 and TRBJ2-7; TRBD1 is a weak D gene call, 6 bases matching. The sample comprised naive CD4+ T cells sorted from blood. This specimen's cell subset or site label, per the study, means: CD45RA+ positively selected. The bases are TGTGCCAGCAGCGGGATCCAGGGGTGGTACGAGCAGTACTTC. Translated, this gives CASSGIQGWYEQYF.